This T cell receptor (beta chain) derives from a study of cytotoxic CD8 clonotypes in ibrutinib-treated CLL. Study context: Partial responses totalled roughly 24 and complete responses 2; after median roughly 70 months, 14 remained remitted and roughly twelve progressed. Whole-study results and caveats: Relative to age-matched healthy donors, clonality at baseline was higher, and it tracked circulating CD8+ T-cell counts.

This CDR3 spans 20 amino acids. The J segment lost 0 bases and the V segment lost 2 bases, leaving 16 bases of the junction unmatched. About this clone itself: Its antigen is undetermined.

Some clones are missing from TCRdb's copy, which holds only in-frame ones; the method was immunoSEQ multiplex PCR. This table holds 65,000 to 85,000 clones, about nine tenths found once. The rearrangement joins TRBV23-1 to TRBJ1-2, with 9 bases identical to TRBD1. TRBV23-1 is an ORF; its function is uncertain. The source was PBMCs, collected after 12 months of ibrutinib treatment. The clonotype was recovered from a human donor with chronic lymphocytic leukemia. CDR3 nucleotides: TGCGCCAGCAGTCAACTCAATGGGTACAGGGGGCCGAGACCTAACTATGGCTACACCTTC. Its translation is CASSQLNGYRGPRPNYGYTF.